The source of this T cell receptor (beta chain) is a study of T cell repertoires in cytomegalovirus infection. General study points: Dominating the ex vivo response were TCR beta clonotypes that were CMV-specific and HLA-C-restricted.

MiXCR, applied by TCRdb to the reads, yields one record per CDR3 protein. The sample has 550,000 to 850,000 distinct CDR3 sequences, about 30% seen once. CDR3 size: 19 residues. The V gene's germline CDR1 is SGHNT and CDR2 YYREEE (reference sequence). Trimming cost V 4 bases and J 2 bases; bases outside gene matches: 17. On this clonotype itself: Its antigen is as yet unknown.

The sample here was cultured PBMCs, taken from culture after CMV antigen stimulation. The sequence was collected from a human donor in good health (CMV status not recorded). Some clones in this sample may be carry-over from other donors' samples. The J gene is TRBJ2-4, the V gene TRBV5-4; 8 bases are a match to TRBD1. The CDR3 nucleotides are TGTGCCAGCAGCCGGACCGGGACAGGCCCCAACCCAACCAAAAACATTCAGTACTTC. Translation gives CASSRTGTGPNPTKNIQYF. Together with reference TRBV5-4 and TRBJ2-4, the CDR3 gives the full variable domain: ETGVTQSPTHLIKTRGQQVTLRCSSQSGHNTVSWYQQALGQGPQFIFQYYREEENGRGNFPPRFSGLQFPNYSSELNVNALELDDSALYLCASSRTGTGPNPTKNIQYFGAGTRLSVL.